The present entry profiles one TCR beta chain with its context. Repertoires were generated with immunoSEQ multiplex PCR, while TCRdb's copy carries only in-frame clones and drops some. This table has 150,000 to 200,000 clones, 75% to 80% appearing once. The entry originates in a study of blood T cell repertoires in COVID-19. About the study: The analysed material was cDNA or gDNA that came from T cells, B-cell-depleted T cells, or PBMCs.

Germline V gives CDR1 MDHEN, CDR2 SYDVKM. CDR3 size: 19 residues. V trimming: 8 bases; J trimming: 0 bases; junction bases outside the gene matches: 16. The receptor was isolated from a woman between 50 and 59 years old with active or convalescent COVID-19. This sequence joins TRBV28 and TRBJ2-1; 10 bases align to TRBD2. Source material: peripheral blood. DNA for the CDR3: TGTGCCAGCCGGTATAGCGGGAGGCCCGCATCGAGCTCCTACAATGAGCAGTTCTTC. Encoded protein: CASRYSGRPASSSYNEQFF.